The clone carrying this TCR beta chain was seen more than once but under ten times. The record originates from a study of blood T cell repertoires in COVID-19. Authors' analysis steps: Scientists estimated how many nucleated cells there were by amplifying reference gene primers. TCRdb's copy holds only in-frame clones and misses some; the assay was immunoSEQ multiplex PCR. V, J and clone size are taken as reported in that table, and D and trimming were inferred from the DNA itself. The sample includes 110,000 to 150,000 clones, around 86% of them seen just once. In germline, CDR1 is SEHNR, CDR2 FQNEAQ (reference sequence). CDR3 length: 11 amino acids. Trimming left V 1 base short and J 9 bases short, with 4 bases between.

Sequenced material: peripheral blood. This TCR derives from a human donor in a cohort sampled during active COVID-19. V is TRBV7-9 and J is TRBJ2-1; no clear D. The CDR3 DNA reads as TGTGCCAGCAGCTTAGTTATTGAGCAGTTCTTC. Its protein is CASSLVIEQFF.